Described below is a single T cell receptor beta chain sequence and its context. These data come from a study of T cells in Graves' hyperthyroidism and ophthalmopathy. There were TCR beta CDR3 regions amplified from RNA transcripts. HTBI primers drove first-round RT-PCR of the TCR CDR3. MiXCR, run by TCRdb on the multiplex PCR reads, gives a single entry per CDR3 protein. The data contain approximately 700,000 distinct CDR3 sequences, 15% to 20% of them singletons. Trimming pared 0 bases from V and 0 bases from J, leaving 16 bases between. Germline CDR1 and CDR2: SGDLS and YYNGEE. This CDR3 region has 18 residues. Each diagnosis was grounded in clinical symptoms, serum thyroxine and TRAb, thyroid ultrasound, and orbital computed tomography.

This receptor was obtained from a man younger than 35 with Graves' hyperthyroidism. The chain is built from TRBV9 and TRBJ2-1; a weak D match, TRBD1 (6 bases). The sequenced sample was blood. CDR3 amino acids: CASSVGSRGFISYNEQFF. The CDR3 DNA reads TGTGCCAGCAGCGTAGGTTCGAGGGGGTTTATCTCCTACAATGAGCAGTTCTTC. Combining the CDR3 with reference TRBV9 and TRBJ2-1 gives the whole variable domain DSGVTQTPKHLITATGQRVTLRCSPRSGDLSVYWYQQSLDQGLQFLIQYYNGEERAKGNILERFSAQQFPDLHSELNLSSLELGDSALYFCASSVGSRGFISYNEQFFGPGTRLTVL.